These 20 T cell receptor beta chains were sequenced from one sample in a study of T cells in Graves' hyperthyroidism and ophthalmopathy (dated by TCRdb to about 2019). The library relied on multiplex PCR. Sequencing instrument: Illumina HiSeq 2000. TCR beta CDR3 regions were amplified from RNA transcripts. The TCR CDR3 was subjected to a first round of RT-PCR using the HTBI primer set and the Qiagen OneStep RT-PCR kit. The public sequencing data were trimmed at Q25 with fastp and processed into clonotypes with MiXCR by TCRdb, which kept only in-frame beta chains. When rows share a CDR3 protein, they turn into one entry using the most common DNA and genes. The sample table lists 550,000 to 800,000 distinct CDR3 sequences, 17% of them with a count of one. Of the sample, 15% to 19% falls within the top ten clones. Input material: blood. The receptors derive from a man in his fifties or sixties with Graves' hyperthyroidism.

This chain joins TRBV29-1 and TRBJ1-5; TRBD1 agrees at 10 bases. CDR3 size: 13 residues. The germline CDR1 and CDR2 sequences are SQVTM and ANQGSEA. V lost 5 bases to trimming and J lost 4 bases; unmatched junction nucleotides: 2. The CDR3 protein is CSVWDRGNQPQHF. Written as DNA, the CDR3 is TGCAGCGTTTGGGACAGGGGAAATCAGCCCCAGCATTTT.

The V call is TRBV10-1, the J call TRBJ1-1; D is uncertain. Deletions cut 11 bases from V and 1 base from J, with 17 bases between. The CDR3 runs to 14 residues. Germline lookup yields CDR1 WNHNN and CDR2 SYGVQD (reference sequence). The CDR3 DNA follows: TGCGCCGGCAAGCTTCCCAACAGGAACACTGAAGCTTTCTTT. Translated, it gives CAGKLPNRNTEAFF.

This clonotype showed up many times. This chain joins TRBV19 and TRBJ1-2; D remains unclear. V was clipped by 7 bases and J by 5 bases, with 17 bases between them. Germline V gives CDR1 LNHDA, CDR2 SQIVND (reference sequence). CDR3 length equals 14 residues. The DNA of the CDR3 is TGTGCCAGTACCTCGCCGCTTGACCCGTATGGCTACACCTTC. It translates to CASTSPLDPYGYTF.

This clonotype has a handful of counts. The genes are TRBV12-3 or TRBV12-4 and TRBJ2-1; 7 bases match TRBD2. The CDR3 consists of 13 residues. V shed 6 bases, J shed 9 bases, and the junction held 8 bases outside the gene matches. The CDR3 sequence is CASRRTSLLEQFF. The DNA for the CDR3 is TGTGCCAGCAGGCGGACTAGTTTGCTTGAGCAGTTCTTC.

This clonotype was counted at least ten times. This chain joins TRBV6-1 and TRBJ1-2; 8 nucleotides align to TRBD1. Germline CDR1 and CDR2: MNHNS and SASEGT. After removal of 6 bases from V and 8 bases from J, the junction contained 14 bases not matched to a gene. This CDR3 region has 15 residues. CDR3 in DNA: TGTGCCAGCAGACTACCGGGGACAGGCCCGTTGGGCTACACCTTC. It codes for CASRLPGTGPLGYTF.

The chain couples TRBV3-1 to TRBJ1-3; 7 bases are a match to TRBD1. The germline gives CDR1 LGHDT, CDR2 YNNKEL (reference sequence). This CDR3 spans 15 amino acids. V was clipped by 6 bases and J by 1 base; unmatched bases: 6. The CDR3 loop reads CASRFGQDSGNTIYF. CDR3 DNA sequence: TGTGCCAGCAGGTTTGGACAGGATTCTGGAAACACCATATATTTT.

This clonotype was seen many times. The rearrangement links TRBV28 to TRBJ1-5, with 9 bases identical to TRBD1. V shed 5 bases and J 3 bases; nucleotides not matched to a gene: 5. From germline, CDR1 is MDHEN and CDR2 SYDVKM. The CDR3 sequence is 15 residues long. The CDR3 loop is CASSTGTGYNQPQHF. CDR3 nucleotides: TGTGCCAGCAGTACCGGGACAGGGTACAATCAGCCCCAGCATTTT.

This clonotype occurred many times. The rearrangement joins TRBV18 to TRBJ1-1, with D possibly being TRBD1 (5 bases). The CDR3 consists of 15 residues. Trimming cost V 1 base and J 1 base, with 10 bases left between them. Looked up from germline, CDR1 is KGHSH and CDR2 is LQKENI. CDR3 nucleotides: TGTGCCAGCTCACCACGAAGGGGTGCGAACACTGAAGCTTTCTTT. As protein: CASSPRRGANTEAFF.

The gene calls are TRBV3-1 and TRBJ2-3; TRBD1 agrees at 9 bases. This CDR3 contains 16 residues. With V trimmed by 4 bases and J by 1 base, 6 bases remained unmatched. CDR1 and CDR2 (germline): LGHDT, YNNKEL (reference sequence). The CDR3 protein is CASSLPTGGGTDTQYF. CDR3 in DNA: TGTGCCAGCAGCCTACCGACAGGGGGAGGCACAGATACGCAGTATTTT.

This clonotype was seen at least ten times. V usage is TRBV29-1 and J usage is TRBJ2-2, with TRBD2 identical over 8 bases. The V segment lost 1 base and the J segment 3 bases; nucleotides outside the gene matches: 10. CDR1 and CDR2 from the germline V gene are SQVTM and ANQGSEA. The CDR3 length is 17 residues. The CDR3 loop reads CSVEGDLSGKYTGELFF. CDR3 coding DNA: TGCAGCGTTGAAGGGGACCTTAGCGGGAAGTACACCGGGGAGCTGTTTTTT.

The chain uses TRBV20-1 and TRBJ2-1; D gene unclear. This CDR3 has 10 residues. CDR1 and CDR2 (germline): DFQATT, SNEGSKA (reference sequence). Trimming removed 5 bases at V and 5 bases at J, with 4 bases between. This CDR3 reads CSAHNNEQFF. The CDR3 nucleotides read TGCAGTGCTCACAACAATGAGCAGTTCTTC.

This clonotype occurred many times. This chain links TRBV20-1 with TRBJ2-7, with D maybe TRBD1 (6 bases). V shed 3 bases and J shed 0 bases, with 15 bases lying between them. Germline V gene sequence: CDR1 DFQATT, CDR2 SNEGSKA (reference sequence). The CDR3 spans 15 residues. CDR3 sequence: CSARGLRGSSYEQYF. The CDR3 DNA reads TGCAGTGCTAGGGGCTTGAGGGGGAGCTCCTACGAGCAGTACTTC.

For this clonotype: At one end, the junction sequence differs from germline, possibly due to a read error. The CDR3 region is CAISSMGGGEQYF. The DNA for the CDR3 is TGTGCCATCAGTTCTATGGGCGGGGGCGAGCAGTACTTC. J is TRBJ2-7 and V is TRBV27; the match to TRBD2 covers 7 bases. The germline gives CDR1 MNHEY, CDR2 SMNVEV (reference sequence). The CDR3 consists of 13 residues.

This clonotype was counted only a few times. The V gene is TRBV29-1, the J gene TRBJ1-1; TRBD1 matches 9 bases. CDR1 is SQVTM and CDR2 is ANQGSEA in the germline V gene. The CDR3 runs to 12 residues. CDR3 sequence (DNA): TGCGCATTTTACAGGGGGCCCACTGAAGCTTTCTTT. This sequence encodes CAFYRGPTEAFF.

This clonotype was counted at least ten times. The chain combines TRBV11-2 with TRBJ1-2; tentatively, D is TRBD1 (6 bases). Trimming shortened V by 5 bases and J by 5 bases, and 15 bases separated the two germline ends. CDR1 is SGHAT and CDR2 is FQNNGV in the germline V gene. This CDR3 has 14 amino acids. CDR3 bases: TGTGCCAGCAGCCGGAACAGGGAAGTTTATGGCTACACCTTC. This translates into CASSRNREVYGYTF.

This clonotype was seen at least ten times. The rearrangement links TRBV7-2 to TRBJ2-7; 10 bases match TRBD1. Germline CDR1 reads SGHTA; CDR2 reads FQGNSA. The J segment lost 2 bases and the V segment lost 5 bases, leaving 6 bases of the junction unmatched. The CDR3 extends over 15 amino acids. CDR3: CASSPGQGFPYEQYF. CDR3 bases: TGTGCCAGCAGCCCGGGACAGGGGTTTCCCTACGAGCAGTACTTC.

In its sample, this clonotype was seen many times. The rearrangement joins TRBV6-9 to TRBJ2-7, with 9 nucleotides matching TRBD2. Germline V gives CDR1 MNHGY, CDR2 SVAAGI. The junction had 9 bases not matched to a gene; V was cut back by 2 bases and J by 4 bases. The CDR3 runs 16 residues. The CDR3 spells CASSYQAGGPIYEQYF. CDR3 nucleotide sequence: TGTGCCAGCAGTTATCAAGCGGGAGGCCCTATATACGAGCAGTACTTC.

The rearrangement joins TRBV15 to TRBJ1-2; TRBD1 matches 7 bases. Germline V gene data show CDR1 as LNHNV and CDR2 as YYDKDF (reference sequence). The ends lost 5 bases at V and 3 bases at J; junction bases unmatched: 9. The CDR3 runs to 15 residues. The CDR3 loop is CATSGQVPFDYGYTF. CDR3 nucleotides: TGTGCCACCAGCGGACAGGTTCCCTTCGACTATGGCTACACCTTC.

This clonotype was counted a few times. The rearrangement links TRBV3-1 to TRBJ2-4; D perhaps matches TRBD2 (6 bases). This CDR3 comprises 14 residues. With 1 base removed from V and 7 bases from J, the gap between germline ends came to 11 bases. Germline assignment: CDR1 LGHDT and CDR2 YNNKEL (reference sequence). Here the CDR3 reads CASSQVGSANIQYF. Written as DNA, the CDR3 is TGTGCCAGCAGCCAAGTCGGGAGTGCGAACATTCAGTACTTC.

The chain has TRBV4-1 and TRBJ2-1, with 12 bases fitting TRBD2. The V and J ends lost 1 base and 5 bases, in that order; junction bases with no gene match: 3. The germline V gene encodes CDR1 MGHRA and CDR2 YSYEKL. The CDR3 is 16 residues long. CDR3 amino acids: CASSQALAGGHNEQFF. Here the CDR3 DNA reads TGCGCCAGCAGCCAAGCACTAGCGGGAGGACACAATGAGCAGTTCTTC.